This entry concerns a single TCR beta chain. The antigen is undetermined. PCR amplification relied on 60 Vbeta primers (plus 13 Jbeta primers). Generated by immunoSEQ multiplex PCR, the TCRdb table keeps only in-frame clones and is missing some. This sample has about 74,000 clones, with around 70% found just once. Healthy individuals who donated bone marrow served as the donors. The data stem from a study of cytomegalovirus exposure and HLA in healthy donors. Trimming cost V 5 bases and J 5 bases; bases outside gene matches: 13. Looked up from germline, CDR1 is SGHVS and CDR2 is FNYEAQ. CDR3 length: 16 amino acids. Study results and limitations: Some public TCRs appeared in many individuals, while most sequences were rare. Excluded were some V segments that proved indistinguishable, including TRBV6-2 and TRBV6-3. The number of N-insertions in an Asian-associated ancestry cluster was reportedly below the 666-donor mean in a later analysis.

This receptor was taken from a woman in her thirties or forties in good health and CMV-seropositive. Sequencing input: PBMCs. This chain connects TRBV7-6 to TRBJ2-5; TRBD1 agrees at 8 bases. CDR3 bases: TGTGCCAGCAGCCGCCCCGGACAGGGTATTGTGGAGACCCAGTACTTC. Its protein is CASSRPGQGIVETQYF.